This entry lists 5 T cell receptor beta chains sequenced from one sample in a study of blood T cells in healthy people across ages. With a J-beta primer mix and a sample-barcoded 5' primer, a second PCR ran about 7 to 12 cycles. TCRdb re-called the 5' RACE reads with MiXCR, one entry per CDR3 protein. The sample has about a million distinct CDR3 sequences; 51% are singletons. Sequencing used blood. These receptors were obtained from an older woman in good health.

The chain uses TRBV28 and TRBJ2-5; 7 bases line up with TRBD1. The J call may be in error: the DNA end matches TRBJ2-7 better. CDR1 is MDHEN, CDR2 SYDVKM, per germline. This CDR3 is 14 amino acids long. CDR3 residues: CASKVWTGSYEQYF. CDR3 bases: TGTGCCAGCAAGGTTTGGACAGGCAGCTACGAGCAGTACTTC.

The chain has TRBV4-1 and TRBJ2-7; D is possibly TRBD2 (5 bases). CDR3 length equals 16 residues. V was trimmed by 1 base and J by 0 bases, leaving 13 bases between them. Germline values: CDR1 MGHRA, CDR2 YSYEKL. The CDR3 nucleotides read TGCGCCAGCAGCCAAGTACCCGACTACCTCTCCTACGAGCAGTACTTC. The encoded protein is CASSQVPDYLSYEQYF.

About this clonotype: The junction differs from germline at one of its ends, possibly a read error. J is TRBJ1-2 and V is TRBV2; tentative D call: TRBD1 (5 bases). The CDR3 is made up of 13 amino acids. Germline CDR1 SNHLY, CDR2 FYNNEI. This chain's CDR3 is CASSELGPTGYTF. The DNA for the CDR3 is TGCGCCAGCAGTGAACTGGGGCCGACAGGCTACACCTTC.

V and J are TRBV12-3 or TRBV12-4 and TRBJ2-5; 10 bases are a match to TRBD2. Trimming removed 5 bases from V and 11 bases from J; junction bases left unmatched: 20. The CDR3 spans 17 residues. The CDR3 loop reads CASSPSGSLRVYNEQYF. For the CDR3, the DNA is TGTGCCAGCAGTCCTAGCGGGAGTTTAAGGGTTTACAATGAGCAGTACTTC.

The chain joins TRBV15 to TRBJ2-3, with 9 nucleotides matching TRBD2. The CDR3 extends over 14 amino acids. V lost 5 bases, J lost 14 bases, and 14 bases stayed unmatched. Germline V CDR1 and CDR2: LNHNV, YYDKDF (reference sequence). The CDR3 loop is CATSFQRGVGPLYF. CDR3 bases: TGTGCCACCAGCTTCCAGCGGGGGGTAGGCCCTTTGTATTTT.